The following is a T cell receptor beta chain sequence with its context. The antigen is not known. PCR involved 60 Vbeta and 13 Jbeta primers. The protocol was immunoSEQ multiplex PCR, while the TCRdb copy is restricted to in-frame clones and leaves out a portion. This table has some 250,000 clones, 82% appearing once. The data were taken from a study of cytomegalovirus exposure and HLA in healthy donors. Study observations and caveats: Most TCR sequences were rare, but some public TCRs occurred in many donors.

The sequencing sample was made of PBMCs. This TCR derives from a woman in her forties in good health and CMV-seropositive.

This CDR3 reads CASSLHGTSGSGEQFF. CDR3 DNA sequence: TGTGCCAGCAGCTTACACGGGACTAGCGGGAGTGGCGAGCAGTTCTTC. This sequence joins TRBV7-3 and TRBJ2-1, with 14 bases identical to TRBD2. The V segment lost 2 bases and the J segment 10 bases; nucleotides outside the gene matches: 7. The CDR3 is 16 amino acids. Germline V gene lookup returns CDR1 SGHTA and CDR2 FQGTGA.